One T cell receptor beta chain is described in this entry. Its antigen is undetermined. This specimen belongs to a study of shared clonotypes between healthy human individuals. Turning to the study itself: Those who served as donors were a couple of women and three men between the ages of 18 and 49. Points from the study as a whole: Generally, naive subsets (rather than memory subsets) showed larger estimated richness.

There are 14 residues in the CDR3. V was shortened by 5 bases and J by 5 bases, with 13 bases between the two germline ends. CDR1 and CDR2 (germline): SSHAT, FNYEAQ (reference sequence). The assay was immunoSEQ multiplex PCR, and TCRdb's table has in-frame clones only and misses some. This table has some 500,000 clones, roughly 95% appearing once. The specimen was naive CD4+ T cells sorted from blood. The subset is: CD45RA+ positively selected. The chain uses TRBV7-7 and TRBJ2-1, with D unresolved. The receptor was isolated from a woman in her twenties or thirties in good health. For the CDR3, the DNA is TGTGCCAGCAGCCTCCTGGGATCCGACAATGAGCAGTTCTTC. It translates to CASSLLGSDNEQFF.